This T cell receptor beta chain came from a study of CD8 T cells in ankylosing spondylitis. Study findings and constraints: Earlier work had already found some motif variants in reactive arthritis synovial fluid and blood. The study looked at matched synovial fluid samples from ankylosing spondylitis patients. Disease-linked clones were reported to be significantly enriched there.

This clonotype was detected ten times or more. No antigen is known for it. The germline CDR1 and CDR2 sequences are SGHVS and FNYEAQ. V was pared by 0 bases and J by 5 bases, with 4 bases of the junction left unmatched. The CDR3 has 15 amino acids. Quantitative 5'-RACE was performed with molecular barcodes, and it yielded the TCR beta libraries. TCRdb reanalysed the 5' RACE reads using MiXCR and keeps one entry per CDR3 protein. The sample consists of 300,000 to 350,000 distinct CDR3 sequences, around 10% of them appearing once. V and J are TRBV7-6 and TRBJ2-5; TRBD2 aligns across 9 bases. The TCR comes from a female donor with ankylosing spondylitis or in good health (not recorded which). Sequenced: blood, either unsorted or a sorted T cell fraction (not recorded which). The CDR3 protein is CASSLASGSYETQYF. In nucleotides, the CDR3 is TGTGCCAGCAGCTTAGCTAGCGGGAGTTACGAGACCCAGTACTTC.